Listed below are T cell receptor beta chains from one sample, sequenced in a study of blood T cell repertoires in COVID-19. This table comes from immunoSEQ multiplex PCR, and its TCRdb copy is limited to in-frame clones, with some not included. The sample lists 200,000 to 250,000 clones, roughly 85% seen once, with about 2.4% in the top ten. Sequencing was carried out using peripheral blood. The receptor source for this set is a woman in her seventies with COVID-19, enrolled during active disease. Both conserved end residues are part of each CDR3. D genes are given only for firm matches. Expanded clones are given a class, and other clones once, few, many or no size at all.

V gene	clone size	J gene	D gene	CDR3 DNA	CDR3 protein
TRBV5-4	.	TRBJ1-1	TRBD1	TGTGCCAGCAGCCAACCACAGGGGGTGAACACTGAAGCTTTCTTT	CASSQPQGVNTEAFF
TRBV11-3	.	TRBJ1-1	.	TGTGCCAGCAGCTTAGCCGGGTTCACTGAAGCTTTCTTT	CASSLAGFTEAFF
TRBV7-9	.	TRBJ1-6	TRBD1	TGTGCCAGCAGCTTAGAGGGACAGGGGAATAATTCACCCCTCCACTTT	CASSLEGQGNNSPLHF
TRBV10-3	.	TRBJ1-1	.	TGTGCCATCAGTGGGACAGAGAACACTGAAGCTTTCTTT	CAISGTENTEAFF
TRBV11-2	once	TRBJ2-1	TRBD2	TGTGCCAGCAGCTTAGATCTGGCGGGGGACTGGCAGTTCTTC	CASSLDLAGDWQFF
TRBV5-4	.	TRBJ2-4	TRBD1	TGTGCCAGCAGCGGAGGACAGGGCCTAGCCAAAAACATTCAGTACTTC	CASSGGQGLAKNIQYF
TRBV5-4	.	TRBJ2-3	.	TGTGCCAGCAGCTTGGGGGGCTCTTCCACAGATACGCAGTATTTT	CASSLGGSSTDTQYF
TRBV5-1	.	TRBJ2-5	TRBD1	TGCGCCAGCAGTCCGACAGGGCACGAGACCCAGTACTTC	CASSPTGHETQYF
TRBV20-1	.	TRBJ2-5	.	TGCAGTGCTAGTTGGACTGGTCAAGAGACCCAGTACTTC	CSASWTGQETQYF
TRBV7-9	.	TRBJ1-1	.	TGTGCCAGCAGCTTGGGAATGGGGGCTAGCACTGAAGCTTTCTTT	CASSLGMGASTEAFF
TRBV7-2	.	TRBJ1-5	TRBD1	TGTGCCAGCAGCTTAGTAATTCCAGGGGGCTTTCAGCCCCAGCATTTT	CASSLVIPGGFQPQHF
TRBV7-6	once	TRBJ1-5	.	TGTGCCAGCAGCTTAGATGATAAGGTTGGAGGCAATCAGCCCCAGCATTTT	CASSLDDKVGGNQPQHF
TRBV6-2/TRBV6-3	.	TRBJ2-3	.	TGTGCCAGCAGTTACTCGCTCTTAACTTCCACAGATACGCAGTATTTT	CASSYSLLTSTDTQYF
TRBV29-1	once	TRBJ2-1	TRBD1	TGCAGCGTCGACGACAGGGTGGACAATGAGCAGTTCTTC	CSVDDRVDNEQFF
TRBV2	.	TRBJ2-1	.	TGTGCCAGCAGCGTACTAGCTGGGATCTACAATGAGCAGTTCTTC	CASSVLAGIYNEQFF
TRBV5-6	few	TRBJ2-5	TRBD1	TGTGCCAGCAGGGAGGCCGGGACAGGAGCTGGGGAGACCCAGTACTTC	CASREAGTGAGETQYF
TRBV6-4	.	TRBJ1-2	.	TGTGCCACTCGTCAGACAGCAGCTAACTATGGCTACACCTTC	CATRQTAANYGYTF
TRBV25-1	.	TRBJ1-6	.	TGTGCCAACCTGACAGCCAGAAATTCACCCCTCCACTTT	CANLTARNSPLHF
TRBV9	.	TRBJ2-1	.	TGTGCCAGCAGCGCAACACTAGGATCCAATGAGCAGTTCTTC	CASSATLGSNEQFF
TRBV6-5	once	TRBJ2-7	TRBD2	TGTGCCAGCAGCGCCCAGCCGGGGGGCTACGAGCAGTACTTC	CASSAQPGGYEQYF
TRBV7-9	.	TRBJ1-3	.	TGTGCCAGCAGCTCAACAATCGTAGGGGGTGGAAACACCATATATTTT	CASSSTIVGGGNTIYF
TRBV21-1	.	TRBJ2-5	.	TGTGCCAGCAGCTGCACCGCAGGGCAAGAGACCCAGTACTTC	CASSCTAGQETQYF
TRBV5-1	.	TRBJ2-2	TRBD1	TGCGCCAGCAGCCCCCCGGGACAGGGTGGAACCGGGGAGCTGTTTTTT	CASSPPGQGGTGELFF
TRBV19	.	TRBJ1-6	TRBD1	TGTGCCAGTAGTATGAGACAGGGACCGGAGGGCTCACCCCTCCACTTT	CASSMRQGPEGSPLHF
TRBV4-1	.	TRBJ1-5	TRBD1	TGCGCCAGCAGCCAAGAGGACAGGGCCTCTCAGCCCCAGCATTTT	CASSQEDRASQPQHF
TRBV7-2	.	TRBJ2-7	.	TGTGCCAGCAGCTTAGAAGCGCTCGGATCCTACGAGCAGTACTTC	CASSLEALGSYEQYF
TRBV5-4	once	TRBJ2-2	TRBD1	TGTGCCAGCAGCCCGACAGGGTTACGCACCGGGGAGCTGTTTTTT	CASSPTGLRTGELFF
TRBV7-9	.	TRBJ2-1	.	TGTGCCAGCAGCTATAGGACTTTGGGCTCCTACAATGAGCAGTTCTTC	CASSYRTLGSYNEQFF
TRBV19	.	TRBJ2-7	TRBD1	TGTGCCAGTAGTACCCGGGACAGTTTGGGGGAGCAGTACTTC	CASSTRDSLGEQYF